The entry below gives a single T cell receptor (beta chain) sequence along with its context. Per germline, CDR1 SGHRS and CDR2 YFSETQ. This CDR3 is 15 amino acids long. V dropped 4 bases and J dropped 9; count of bases not matched to a gene: 13. The record originates from a study of blood T cell repertoires in COVID-19. Across the study: The origin of the acute and convalescent COVID-19 samples was the United States, Italy and Spain.

Authors' methods: Reference gene primer amplification yielded estimated nucleated cell counts. Data came from immunoSEQ multiplex PCR; TCRdb stores just in-frame clones and leaves some out. From that table come the V and J calls and clone size; the DNA was used to work out D and trimming. Of approximately 120,000 clones in the sample, approximately 85% were seen once. Sequencing input: peripheral blood. V gene TRBV5-1 combines with J gene TRBJ2-1; 7 nucleotides align to TRBD2. This receptor was identified in a human donor in a cohort sampled during active COVID-19. As DNA, the CDR3 is TGCGCCAGCAGCAACGGACTAGATGGTGTTGTTGAGCAGTTCTTC. This gives the protein CASSNGLDGVVEQFF.